The subject of this entry is one TCR beta chain. Its antigen target is currently unknown. The sample holds no much larger clone one base away, and base qualities are not on file. In light of the paper, this sample's time point label describes: about 28 days (+/-7) after the second vaccine dose. AZD1222 recipients whose second dose came at about 4 weeks and those whose second dose came at about 12 weeks were combined into one group, since spike-specific TCR depth and breadth did not differ between the two schedules. Samples from vaccinated people were obtained from the UK trials COV001 and COV002, which included a single-blind randomized controlled phase 2/3 trial of AZD1222 (ChAdOx1 nCoV-19) in healthy adults. Trial participant PBMC samples were collected at day 0 and day 28 after the second dose for TCRbeta chain sequencing. Looking up the germline V gene yields CDR1 SGHTA and CDR2 FQGNSA. V and J are truncated by 2 bases and 0 bases respectively, leaving an intervening sequence of 1 base. The CDR3, from cysteine to phenylalanine, totals 12 residues. This entry keeps only the CDR3 DNA: 36 bases, framed from base 1.

This sample was taken from a study of T cell responses to AZD1222 COVID-19 vaccine (dated by TCRdb to the early 2020s). Study-wide context: TCR sequencing was performed for approximately 240 trial participants, of whom about 210 were given two doses of AZD1222 and about 25 were given two doses of MenACWY control vaccine. Trial participants were enrolled into age subgroups of 18-55, 56-69 and 70-plus years, which contained 148, 28 and 57 TCR-sequenced participants, respectively.

The CDR3 regions of human TCRbeta chains were subjected to immunosequencing. The paper's processing steps were these. Repertoire TCRs were checked for matches against a reference library of SARS-CoV-2-specific TCRs that had been generated using the MIRA antigen-specificity platform. Breadth was defined as the fraction of unique TCRs that were SARS-CoV-2-associated. Depth was defined as the fraction of total T cells that were SARS-CoV-2-associated. Using the MIRA data, each spike-specific TCR was mapped to the spike region that the TCR reacts to and placed in a CD4 or CD8 class. Log10-transformed breadth and depth values were compared by one-way ANOVA with Sidak's multiple comparisons tests. As stored in TCRdb, this immuneACCESS dataset retains in-frame rearrangements with V and J assigned. A fraction of the clones does not appear; measured against another copy, unresolved V genes explain less than half of the discrepancy, and the remainder lacks a known reason. The V and J calls and clone size are taken from that table; D and trimming were inferred from the DNA. Recorded for this sample are 150,000 to 200,000 clones; approximately 93% of them occurred a single time. The top ten hold 1.7% of the sample.

The paper's findings and limits, for the study overall: In the small 56-69-year group, the increase in depth fell short of significance, most likely because of low power. Conclusions about previously exposed vaccinees are limited, since just 6 or 7 AZD1222 recipients were seropositive for SARS-CoV-2 at baseline. The vaccine-associated CD4 TCRs covered the entire spike protein, and the dominant responses fell in regions 160-218 and 743-854. Because no day 14 peak-response samples were available, repertoires were characterized only after the peak T cell response. Reportedly, almost half of the unique spike-specific TCRs recognized epitopes lying outside the regions that are mutated in the B.1.351 and B.1.1.7 variants. After two AZD1222 doses, both the breadth and the depth of spike-specific TCRs were significantly higher than at day 0 and than in MenACWY recipients. Participants were mostly white British and included more females than males, and it was suggested by the authors that clonal diversity may have been underestimated.

The source was peripheral blood, collected 28 days after the second AZD1222 dose. The receptor was derived from an adult who received the AZD1222 COVID-19 vaccine. The chain was built from TRBV7-2 and TRBJ2-5; no D segment can be confidently identified. The nucleotide sequence is TGTGCCAGCAGCTTAAACCAAGAGACCCAGTACTTC. It translates to CASSLNQETQYF.